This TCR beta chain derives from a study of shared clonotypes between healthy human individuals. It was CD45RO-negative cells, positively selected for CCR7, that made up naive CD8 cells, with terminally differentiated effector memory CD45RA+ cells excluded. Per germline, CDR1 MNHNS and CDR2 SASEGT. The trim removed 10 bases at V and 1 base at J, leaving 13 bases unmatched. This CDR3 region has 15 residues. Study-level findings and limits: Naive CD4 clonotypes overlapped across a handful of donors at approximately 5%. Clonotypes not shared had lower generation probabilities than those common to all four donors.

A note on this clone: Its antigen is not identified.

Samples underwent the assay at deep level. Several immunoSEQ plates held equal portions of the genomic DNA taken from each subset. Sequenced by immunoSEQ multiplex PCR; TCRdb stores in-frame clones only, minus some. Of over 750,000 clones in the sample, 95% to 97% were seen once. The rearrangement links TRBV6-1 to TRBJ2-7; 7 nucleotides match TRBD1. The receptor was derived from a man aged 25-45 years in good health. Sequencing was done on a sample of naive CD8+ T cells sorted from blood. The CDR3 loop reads CATPGIRQGSYEQYF. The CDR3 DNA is TGTGCCACCCCGGGTATACGACAGGGATCCTACGAGCAGTACTTC.